These 10 T cell receptor beta chains came from one sample sequenced in a study of Tregs in tolerant kidney transplant recipients. No cognate antigen is known for these TCRs. TCRdb's table, derived via immunoSEQ multiplex PCR, lists solely in-frame clones and lacks some. The sample includes approximately 45,000 clones, over 95% seen only once; the top ten take 0.37%. Input material: Tregs from blood cultured with allogeneic cells. All receptors derive from a human donor in good health.

The rearrangement joins TRBV11-2 to TRBJ2-1; TRBD2 aligns across 14 bases. Germline V gene sequence: CDR1 SGHAT, CDR2 FQNNGV. The CDR3 has 16 residues. After removal of 5 bases from V and 7 bases from J, the junction contained 7 bases not matched to a gene. CDR3 in DNA: TGTGCCAGCAGCAGCAGGACTAGCGGGAGGAGGAATGAGCAGTTCTTC. Translation gives CASSSRTSGRRNEQFF.

V usage is TRBV12-5 and J usage is TRBJ1-6; weak D call: TRBD1 (6 bases). CDR1 and CDR2 from the germline V gene are LGHNT and FRNRAP. V dropped 8 bases and J dropped 8 bases, with 19 bases sitting between them. The CDR3 has 15 residues. DNA for the CDR3: TGTGCTAGTAGAAGGGGGAACTGGGACGATTCACCCCTCCACTTT. Translating gives CASRRGNWDDSPLHF.

The chain employs TRBV6-1 and TRBJ2-7, with 10 bases fitting TRBD2. Germline CDR1 MNHNS, CDR2 SASEGT. V was clipped by 4 bases and J by 2 bases; unmatched bases: 5. The CDR3 covers 15 residues. The CDR3 region is CASSVASGGTYEQYF. In DNA, the CDR3 is TGTGCCAGCAGTGTTGCTAGCGGGGGTACCTACGAGCAGTACTTC.

The CDR3 reads CASSSNWGGDTEAFF. The DNA for the CDR3 is TGTGCCAGCAGTTCTAACTGGGGAGGGGACACTGAAGCTTTCTTT. V and J are TRBV6-6 and TRBJ1-1, with TRBD1 as a possible D gene (5 bases). Deletions cut 4 bases from V and 3 bases from J, with 15 bases between. CDR3 length: 15 amino acids. CDR1 is MNHNY and CDR2 is SVGAGI in the germline V gene (reference sequence).

The gene calls are TRBV18 and TRBJ2-3; 7 bases are a match to TRBD2. This CDR3 has 16 amino acids. CDR1 and CDR2 (germline): KGHSH, LQKENI. The V segment lost 6 bases and the J segment 2 bases; nucleotides outside the gene matches: 11. The CDR3 DNA reads TGTGCCAGCTCTCCTCTGGGTAGCGGGTACACAGATACGCAGTATTTT. This sequence encodes CASSPLGSGYTDTQYF.

V is TRBV2 and J is TRBJ2-7; D call uncertain. Trimming stripped 5 bases from V and 3 bases from J, with 11 bases between. CDR1 is SNHLY and CDR2 is FYNNEI in the germline V gene. This CDR3 comprises 13 residues. CDR3 residues: CASSTQIGYEQYF. The CDR3, as DNA: TGTGCCAGCAGTACACAAATCGGCTACGAGCAGTACTTC. The full variable domain, rest sourced from reference TRBV2 and TRBJ2-7, is EPEVTQTPSHQVTQMGQEVILRCVPISNHLYFYWYRQILGQKVEFLVSFYNNEISEKSEIFDDQFSVERPDGSNFTLKIRSTKLEDSAMYFCASSTQIGYEQYFGPGTRLTVT.

The chain couples TRBV5-1 to TRBJ2-1, with D unresolved. Germline CDR1 reads SGHRS; CDR2 reads YFSETQ. V lost 2 bases to trimming and J lost 11 bases, with 14 bases between them. This CDR3 region has 13 residues. CDR3 sequence: CASSFGDPGKQFF. CDR3 nucleotide sequence: TGCGCCAGCAGCTTCGGAGACCCCGGAAAGCAGTTCTTC.

The J gene is TRBJ1-4, the V gene TRBV18, with 7 nucleotides matching TRBD1. CDR3 size: 14 residues. The germline V gene has CDR1 KGHSH and CDR2 LQKENI. The trim removed 3 bases at V and 8 bases at J, leaving 6 bases unmatched. CDR3 DNA sequence: TGTGCCAGCTCACCCTGGCAGGGGGGCGAAAAACTGTTTTTT. This gives the protein CASSPWQGGEKLFF. The full variable domain, with the rest looked up from reference TRBV18 and TRBJ1-4, is NAGVMQNPRHLVRRRGQEARLRCSPMKGHSHVYWYRQLPEEGLKFMVYLQKENIIDESGMPKERFSAEFPKEGPSILRIQQVVRGDSAAYFCASSPWQGGEKLFFGSGTQLSVL.

The rearrangement links TRBV5-1 to TRBJ2-5; D remains unclear. Germline CDR1 and CDR2: SGHRS and YFSETQ. V dropped 0 bases and J dropped 4 bases, with 13 bases sitting between them. CDR3 length: 15 amino acids. The CDR3 loop is CASSLGRHFGETQYF. DNA of the CDR3: TGCGCCAGCAGCTTGGGGAGACATTTCGGAGAGACCCAGTACTTC.

J is TRBJ1-4 and V is TRBV5-1, with 9 nucleotides matching TRBD1. CDR1 is SGHRS and CDR2 is YFSETQ in the germline V gene. V dropped 4 bases and J dropped 2; count of bases not matched to a gene: 6. This CDR3 contains 16 residues. The CDR3 region has the DNA TGCGCCAGCAGCCGAGACGGACAGGGGACTAATGAAAAACTGTTTTTT. Its translation: CASSRDGQGTNEKLFF.